This T cell receptor (beta chain) was sequenced for a study of CD4 and CD8 cells across lung adenocarcinoma regions. This clonotype was seen a handful of times. From the PCR reads, TCRdb called clonotypes with MiXCR, one entry per CDR3 protein. Here the sample spans tens of thousands of distinct CDR3 sequences, 50% being singletons. Localized lung adenocarcinoma, a non-small cell lung cancer, affected the donors. The germline gives CDR1 MNHNS, CDR2 SASEGT. The CDR3 length is 13 residues. V shed 8 bases and J 3 bases; nucleotides not matched to a gene: 7. The sample was CD8+ T cells from the center of a lung tumor. The rearrangement uses TRBV6-1 and TRBJ2-7; 7 positions agree with TRBD1. The source is a male donor with lung adenocarcinoma. The CD4 and CD8 labels of this study may be unreliable. The CDR3 protein is CASRLGQFYEQYF. The CDR3 nucleotides are TGTGCCAGCCGACTGGGACAGTTCTACGAGCAGTACTTC.